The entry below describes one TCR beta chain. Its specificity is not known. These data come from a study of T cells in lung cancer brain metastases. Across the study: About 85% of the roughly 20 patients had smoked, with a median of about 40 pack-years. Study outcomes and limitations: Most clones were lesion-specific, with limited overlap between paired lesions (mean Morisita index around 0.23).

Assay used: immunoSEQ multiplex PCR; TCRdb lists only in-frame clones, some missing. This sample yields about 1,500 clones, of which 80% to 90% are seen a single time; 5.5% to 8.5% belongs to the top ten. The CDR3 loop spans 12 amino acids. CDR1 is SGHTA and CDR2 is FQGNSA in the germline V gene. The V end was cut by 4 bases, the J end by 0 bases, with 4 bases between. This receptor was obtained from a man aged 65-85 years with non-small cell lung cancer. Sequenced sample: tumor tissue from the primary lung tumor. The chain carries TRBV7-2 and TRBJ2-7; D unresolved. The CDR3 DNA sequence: TGTGCCAGCAGCTCGAGCTCCTACGAGCAGTACTTC. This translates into CASSSSSYEQYF.